Reported below is one T cell receptor (beta chain). These data are taken from a study of T cells in localized non-small cell lung cancer. Sequenced by immunoSEQ multiplex PCR; TCRdb stores in-frame clones only, minus some. Of under 65,000 clones listed, about 80% are singletons. The material sequenced was peripheral blood, taken before any cancer treatment. The TCR comes from an older female donor with stage II squamous cell lung carcinoma.

The CDR3 nucleotides read TGCGCCAGCAGCCAAGATGCGGGCCAGGGGGCAAGCAGCAATCAGCCCCAGCATTTT. The encoded protein is CASSQDAGQGASSNQPQHF. The gene calls are TRBV4-1 and TRBJ1-5, with 8 bases fitting TRBD1. V shed 0 bases and J 1 base; nucleotides not matched to a gene: 11. Germline V gene sequence: CDR1 MGHRA, CDR2 YSYEKL. The CDR3 consists of 19 residues.